These 27 T cell receptor beta chains share one sample of origin, sequenced in a study of shared clonotypes between healthy human individuals (TCRdb year 2020). Library generation was performed with the immunoSEQ multiplex PCR assay. TCRdb mirrors the immuneACCESS table, restricted to in-frame sequences. Some clones are absent from its copies; in checked studies, under half trace to an unresolved V gene, and the reason for the others is unknown. The sample has 650,000 to 750,000 clones on record, 55% to 75% of them singletons. The top ten constitute about 2% of the sample. Sequencing used memory CD4+ T cells sorted from blood. This specimen's cell subset or site label, per the study, means: CD45RA-negative fraction. The source of these receptors is a woman younger than 45 in good health.

About this clone: Additional DNA sequences in this sample encode the identical CDR3. This chain uses TRBV5-1 with TRBJ1-1, with D unclear. The ends were cut back, 2 bases at V and 0 bases at J, with 8 bases in the middle. This CDR3 spans 14 amino acids. The V gene's germline CDR1 is SGHRS and CDR2 YFSETQ. The CDR3 reads CASSLQSMNTEAFF. The CDR3 DNA reads TGCGCCAGCAGCTTACAAAGCATGAACACTGAAGCTTTCTTT.

V usage is TRBV27 and J usage is TRBJ2-2, with 9 bases matching TRBD1. Per the germline V gene, CDR1 is MNHEY and CDR2 is SMNVEV (reference sequence). Unmatched junction bases numbered 16, after V lost 4 bases and J lost 4 bases. The CDR3 contains 19 residues. The CDR3 is CASSYPWGQGPSGTGELFF. For the CDR3, the DNA is TGTGCCAGCAGTTACCCCTGGGGACAGGGCCCCTCGGGCACCGGGGAGCTGTTTTTT.

This clone was counted a single time. This chain uses TRBV5-1 with TRBJ2-7; no definite D call. V lost 2 bases and J lost 5, with 11 bases in between. Germline CDR1 is SGHRS and CDR2 is YFSETQ. This CDR3 is built from 13 residues. As DNA, the CDR3 is TGCGCCAGCAGCTTCGGCAGTTCAAACGAGCAGTACTTC. Amino acids: CASSFGSSNEQYF.

V usage is TRBV2 and J usage is TRBJ2-1; D is unresolved. V was clipped by 4 bases and J by 0 bases, with 7 bases between them. Looked up from germline, CDR1 is SNHLY and CDR2 is FYNNEI. This CDR3 is 14 amino acids long. CDR3 in amino acids: CASSGWVSYNEQFF. The CDR3 DNA follows: TGTGCCAGCAGTGGGTGGGTCTCCTACAATGAGCAGTTCTTC.

The chain carries TRBV18 and TRBJ1-5; D is ambiguous. V shed 3 bases and J shed 2 bases, with 11 bases lying between them. The V gene's germline CDR1 is KGHSH and CDR2 LQKENI. The CDR3 consists of 15 residues. In DNA, the CDR3 is TGTGCCAGCTCACCTGTCGACGGAGGCAATCAGCCCCAGCATTTT. Protein sequence: CASSPVDGGNQPQHF.

The chain employs TRBV29-1 and TRBJ2-3; TRBD1 agrees at 8 bases. V lost 7 bases to trimming and J lost 8 bases; unmatched junction nucleotides: 11. This CDR3 comprises 13 residues. The germline V gene encodes CDR1 SQVTM and CDR2 ANQGSEA. CDR3 protein: CSAYRTGQTTQYF. DNA of the CDR3: TGCAGCGCCTATCGGACAGGGCAGACTACGCAGTATTTT.

CDR3 sequence reads: CASSFYRGGTDTQYF. DNA of the CDR3: TGTGCCAGCAGCTTCTACAGGGGAGGCACAGATACGCAGTATTTT. This rearrangement joins TRBV7-9 to TRBJ2-3; 7 positions match TRBD1. V lost 3 bases, J lost 1 base, and 4 bases stayed unmatched. There are 15 residues in the CDR3. Germline V gives CDR1 SEHNR, CDR2 FQNEAQ (reference sequence). The whole variable domain, filled in from reference TRBV7-9 and TRBJ2-3, reads DTGVSQNPRHKITKRGQNVTFRCDPISEHNRLYWYRQTLGQGPEFLTYFQNEAQLEKSRLLSDRFSAERPKGSFSTLEIQRTEQGDSAMYLCASSFYRGGTDTQYFGPGTRLTVL.

This clone appeared a few times. The genes are TRBV6-4 and TRBJ2-2; TRBD2 agrees at 10 bases. There are 16 residues in the CDR3. Trimming took 2 bases from V and 5 from J; bases not matched to a gene: 5. Germline-derived CDR1 and CDR2 are MRHNA and SNTAGT. This CDR3 is CASSDESSGSTGELFF. Written as DNA, the CDR3 is TGTGCCAGCAGTGACGAGTCTAGCGGGAGTACCGGGGAGCTGTTTTTT.

V and J are TRBV27 and TRBJ2-5; either TRBD1 or TRBD2 may fit D (5 bases each). CDR3 length: 13 residues. Germline V gives CDR1 MNHEY, CDR2 SMNVEV (reference sequence). V shed 2 bases and J shed 5 bases, with 9 bases lying between them. In DNA form, the CDR3 reads TGTGCCAGCAGTTTAATGAGGGGTGAGACCCAGTACTTC. Its protein product is CASSLMRGETQYF.

The chain joins TRBV19 to TRBJ2-7; 7 nucleotides align to TRBD1. V shed 3 bases and J 3 bases; nucleotides not matched to a gene: 11. Germline assignment: CDR1 LNHDA and CDR2 SQIVND (reference sequence). The CDR3 runs to 16 residues. CDR3 protein: CASSIIATGSFYEQYF. The CDR3 DNA reads TGTGCCAGTAGTATCATCGCGACAGGGAGCTTCTACGAGCAGTACTTC.

The chain has TRBV11-2 and TRBJ2-7, with 7 bases aligning to TRBD1. Trimming cost V 6 bases and J 1 base; bases outside gene matches: 9. The CDR3 has 15 residues. Germline assignment: CDR1 SGHAT and CDR2 FQNNGV. Written as DNA, the CDR3 is TGTGCCAGCAGACAGACCGGGACAGCGTCCTACGAGCAGTACTTC. Translation: CASRQTGTASYEQYF.

This chain uses TRBV6-6 with TRBJ2-1; D gene unclear. Germline lookup yields CDR1 MNHNY and CDR2 SVGAGI (reference sequence). Trimming took 4 bases from V and 2 from J, leaving 3 bases between them. This CDR3 region has 12 residues. The CDR3 DNA reads TGTGCCAGCAGTTCTACCTACAATGAGCAGTTCTTC. It codes for CASSSTYNEQFF.

The rearrangement links TRBV6-7 to TRBJ2-7; 8 positions match TRBD1. TRBV6-7 is known as an ORF, though its function is uncertain. The V and J ends lost 2 bases and 3 bases, in that order; junction bases with no gene match: 6. The CDR3 is 15 amino acids. CDR3 amino acids: CASSYPGQENYEQYF. Written as DNA, the CDR3 is TGTGCCAGCAGTTACCCGGGACAGGAGAACTACGAGCAGTACTTC.

This clone was detected only a few times. The rearrangement links TRBV29-1 to TRBJ2-1, with 9 bases fitting TRBD2. Looked up from germline, CDR1 is SQVTM and CDR2 is ANQGSEA. With 6 bases clipped from V and 9 bases from J, the junction kept 6 bases outside the gene matches. This CDR3 comprises 12 residues. CDR3 DNA sequence: TGCAGCGTAGCGGGAGGTATCCCTGAGCAGTTCTTC. This gives the protein CSVAGGIPEQFF.

The chain links TRBV7-2 to TRBJ1-5, with a tentative D call TRBD1 (5 bases). Between the trimmed V and J ends, which lost 2 bases and 0 bases, there was a span of 11 bases. The CDR3 runs to 16 residues. Germline CDR1 is SGHTA and CDR2 is FQGNSA. The CDR3, as DNA: TGTGCCAGCAGCTTAATAGGGACGGATAGCAATCAGCCCCAGCATTTT. Translating it yields CASSLIGTDSNQPQHF.

The rearrangement joins TRBV6-1 to TRBJ1-5; TRBD1 matches 9 bases. Germline loops: CDR1 MNHNS, CDR2 SASEGT. J gave up 4 bases and V 10 bases, and 5 bases lay outside the gene matches. The CDR3 loop spans 13 amino acids. CDR3: CATVDRGNQPQHF. CDR3 coding DNA: TGTGCCACCGTGGACAGGGGTAATCAGCCCCAGCATTTT.

CDR3 region: CASSIDFPGKNEQYF. CDR3 nucleotide sequence: TGTGCCAGTAGTATAGATTTTCCAGGGAAGAACGAGCAGTACTTC. V is TRBV19 and J is TRBJ2-7, with TRBD1 as a possible D gene (5 bases). CDR1 and CDR2 from the germline V gene are LNHDA and SQIVND (reference sequence). CDR3 size: 15 residues. V lost 0 bases and J 5 bases, leaving 14 bases between the germline ends. Full variable domain (outside the CDR3, taken from reference TRBV19 and TRBJ2-7): DGGITQSPKYLFRKEGQNVTLSCEQNLNHDAMYWYRQDPGQGLRLIYYSQIVNDFQKGDIAEGYSVSREKKESFPLTVTSAQKNPTAFYLCASSIDFPGKNEQYFGPGTRLTVT.

The chain carries TRBV27 and TRBJ2-5; D perhaps matches TRBD1 (5 bases). Looked up from germline, CDR1 is MNHEY and CDR2 is SMNVEV (reference sequence). The CDR3 has 15 residues. Trimming pared 0 bases from V and 9 bases from J, leaving 17 bases between. The CDR3 reads CASSLSRMPGKAQYF. CDR3 nucleotide sequence: TGTGCCAGCAGTTTATCGAGGATGCCAGGGAAGGCCCAGTACTTC.

V gene TRBV5-5 combines with J gene TRBJ2-1; 12 nucleotides align to TRBD2. Germline CDR1 SGHKS, CDR2 YYEKEE (reference sequence). V dropped 0 bases and J dropped 7; count of bases not matched to a gene: 2. CDR3 length: 15 amino acids. The CDR3 is CASSLDLAGGNEQFF. In nucleotides, the CDR3 is TGTGCCAGCAGCTTGGACCTAGCGGGAGGGAATGAGCAGTTCTTC.

This clone was counted only a few times. Here the CDR3 reads CASSARVNYGYTF. The CDR3 nucleotides read TGTGCCAGCAGTGCCAGAGTTAACTATGGCTACACCTTC. The chain is built from TRBV2 and TRBJ1-2; D uncertain. Germline-derived CDR1 and CDR2 are SNHLY and FYNNEI. The CDR3 loop spans 13 amino acids. With 4 bases removed from V and 1 base from J, the gap between germline ends came to 7 bases.

The chain combines TRBV9 with TRBJ2-1; D might be TRBD2 (6 bases). The ends were cut back, 4 bases at V and 8 bases at J, with 22 bases in the middle. This CDR3 spans 16 amino acids. Germline values: CDR1 SGDLS, CDR2 YYNGEE. The CDR3, as DNA: TGTGCCAGCAGCCCCCGACCGGGAGTCCAGGGCGATGAGCAGTTCTTC. Protein: CASSPRPGVQGDEQFF.

The V gene is TRBV5-4, the J gene TRBJ1-1; D possibly corresponds to TRBD1 (5 bases). The germline gives CDR1 SGHNT, CDR2 YYREEE (reference sequence). This CDR3 region has 15 residues. V lost 2 bases and J lost 1, with 12 bases in between. The CDR3 DNA is TGTGCCAGCAGCTTACGGGACTTAGGGAACACTGAAGCTTTCTTT. The encoded protein is CASSLRDLGNTEAFF.

This sequence joins TRBV28 and TRBJ2-3; weak D call: TRBD2 (7 bases). Germline lookup yields CDR1 MDHEN and CDR2 SYDVKM. With 7 bases removed from V and 3 bases from J, the gap between germline ends came to 17 bases. The CDR3 extends over 15 amino acids. CDR3 DNA: TGTGCCAGCACCCTCGCGGGGGCTCTTACAGATACGCAGTATTTT. Translation gives CASTLAGALTDTQYF.

The chain uses TRBV10-1 and TRBJ2-7, with 10 bases lining up with TRBD2. The junction had 6 bases not matched to a gene; V was cut back by 0 bases and J by 7 bases. Germline lookup yields CDR1 WNHNN and CDR2 SYGVQD (reference sequence). The CDR3 runs to 15 residues. CDR3 DNA sequence: TGCGCCAGCAGTGAGTCGGTAGCGGGAGGTTTGGAGCAGTACTTC. Protein product: CASSESVAGGLEQYF.

J is TRBJ2-3 and V is TRBV11-2; possible D gene TRBD2, 5 bases. CDR1 is SGHAT, CDR2 FQNNGV, per germline. The germline V and J ends were trimmed by 0 bases and 2 bases, with 9 bases remaining between them. This CDR3 has 15 amino acids. CDR3 protein: CASSLDREDTDTQYF. For the CDR3, the DNA is TGTGCCAGCAGCTTAGACCGGGAAGACACAGATACGCAGTATTTT.

The chain carries TRBV6-6 and TRBJ1-1; 9 nucleotides align to TRBD1. The CDR3 sequence is 15 residues long. Germline CDR1 and CDR2: MNHNY and SVGAGI (reference sequence). The V and J ends lost 6 bases and 4 bases, in that order; junction bases with no gene match: 9. The CDR3 protein is CASSLKRDRATEAFF. The DNA for the CDR3 is TGTGCCAGCAGCCTGAAAAGGGACAGGGCCACTGAAGCTTTCTTT.

The chain is built from TRBV28 and TRBJ2-3; TRBD2 aligns across 7 bases. Germline V gives CDR1 MDHEN, CDR2 SYDVKM. V dropped 4 bases and J dropped 3; count of bases not matched to a gene: 4. The length of the CDR3 is 14 residues. CDR3 sequence (DNA): TGTGCCAGCAGTTCCCGGGGAGGGACAGATACGCAGTATTTT. It specifies CASSSRGGTDTQYF.